Following are 32 T cell receptor beta chains from one sample sequenced in a study of blood T cell repertoires in COVID-19. Measured with immunoSEQ multiplex PCR; TCRdb has only the in-frame clones, and not every one. The sample holds fewer than 70,000 clones, 78% seen once. The sequencing sample was made of peripheral blood. Source of these receptors: a human donor in a cohort sampled during active COVID-19.

This chain connects TRBV28 to TRBJ1-2; perhaps TRBD1 as D (5 bases). CDR3 length: 14 residues. Trimming removed 3 bases at V and 4 bases at J, with 12 bases between. Germline values: CDR1 MDHEN, CDR2 SYDVKM. As DNA, the CDR3 is TGTGCCAGCAGTTTGGACACCCTTTTCTATGGCTACACCTTC. Translation gives CASSLDTLFYGYTF.

The sample holds one count of this clone. This chain connects TRBV6-2 or TRBV6-3 to TRBJ2-7; TRBD2 agrees at 11 bases. Germline CDR1 is MNHEY and CDR2 is SVGEGT. This CDR3 has 17 amino acids. V lost 0 bases, J lost 3 bases, and 7 bases stayed unmatched. CDR3 in amino acids: CASSYSNPGTSGYEQYF. CDR3 in DNA: TGTGCCAGCAGTTACTCGAATCCCGGGACTAGCGGCTACGAGCAGTACTTC.

In DNA, the CDR3 is TGTGCCAGCAGCTGGGACAGGGTGTACGAGCAGTACTTC. Protein product: CASSWDRVYEQYF. The chain is built from TRBV11-2 and TRBJ2-7; TRBD1 matches 9 bases. Trimming took 4 bases from V and 4 from J; bases not matched to a gene: 2. Germline loops: CDR1 SGHAT, CDR2 FQNNGV. The CDR3 sequence is 13 residues long.

The V and J genes are TRBV19 and TRBJ1-5; D is uncertain. Germline V lookup: CDR1 LNHDA, CDR2 SQIVND (reference sequence). The CDR3 consists of 12 residues. The V gene lost 8 bases and the J gene lost 3 bases, with 8 bases spanning the gap. CDR3 sequence (DNA): TGTGCCAGTGGATGGGCCAATCAGCCCCAGCATTTT. Its translation is CASGWANQPQHF.

The chain joins TRBV27 to TRBJ1-2, with a possible D match to TRBD1 (5 bases). CDR1 MNHEY and CDR2 SMNVEV come from the germline V gene (reference sequence). V was trimmed by 2 bases and J by 8 bases, leaving 15 bases between them. The CDR3 sequence is 14 residues long. CDR3: CASSLGAGGGGYTF. Written as DNA, the CDR3 is TGTGCCAGCAGTTTAGGTGCGGGGGGTGGAGGCTACACCTTC.

This chain uses TRBV28 with TRBJ2-1; 13 nucleotides match TRBD2. V was clipped by 3 bases and J by 3 bases; unmatched bases: 8. This CDR3 contains 18 residues. The germline gives CDR1 MDHEN, CDR2 SYDVKM. CDR3 nucleotide sequence: TGTGCCAGCAGTTTTCCCTCAAGACTAGCGGGAGGCTACAATGAGCAGTTCTTC. Its translation: CASSFPSRLAGGYNEQFF.

V gene TRBV6-5 combines with J gene TRBJ2-7; 9 bases agree with TRBD1. CDR1 MNHEY and CDR2 SVGAGI come from the germline V gene. The CDR3 has 13 amino acids. V trimming: 6 bases; J trimming: 8 bases; junction bases outside the gene matches: 8. The CDR3 region has the DNA TGTGCCAGCAGGGCTGGACAGGGGTTGAAGCAGTACTTC. Encoded protein: CASRAGQGLKQYF.

The chain couples TRBV27 to TRBJ1-2; D perhaps matches TRBD1 (5 bases). This CDR3 contains 13 residues. Germline CDR1 MNHEY, CDR2 SMNVEV (reference sequence). Trimming took 1 base from V and 7 from J, leaving 10 bases between them. For the CDR3, the DNA is TGTGCCAGCAGTTTATTGGGGGGAGCTGGCTACACCTTC. Protein product: CASSLLGGAGYTF.

The genes are TRBV30 and TRBJ1-2, with 7 nucleotides matching TRBD1. After removal of 2 bases from V and 5 bases from J, the junction contained 11 bases not matched to a gene. The CDR3 is 15 residues long. CDR1 and CDR2 from the germline V gene are GTSNPN and SVGIG (reference sequence). In DNA, the CDR3 is TGTGCCTGGAGTACTCCGAGGGGGCAGATTTATGGCTACACCTTC. Its translation is CAWSTPRGQIYGYTF.

This clone was counted a single time. The rearrangement uses TRBV7-9 and TRBJ1-4; D call uncertain. This CDR3 is built from 16 residues. V lost 0 bases and J lost 8, with 16 bases in between. Per germline, CDR1 SEHNR and CDR2 FQNEAQ (reference sequence). CDR3: CASSLAAWGAGEKLFF. Written as DNA, the CDR3 is TGTGCCAGCAGCTTAGCAGCCTGGGGTGCGGGCGAAAAACTGTTTTTT.

The rearrangement uses TRBV3-1 (or the pseudogene TRBV3-2) and TRBJ1-6; a possible D gene is TRBD1 (6 bases). V dropped 4 bases and J dropped 9 bases, with 13 bases sitting between them. From germline, CDR1 is LGHDT and CDR2 YNNKEL (reference sequence). The CDR3 length is 14 residues. The CDR3, as DNA: TGTGCCAGCAGCCCGCCAGGGGCCCCTTCACCCCTCCACTTT. This codes for CASSPPGAPSPLHF.

V is TRBV27 and J is TRBJ2-7; D is unresolved. The V gene lost 0 bases and the J gene lost 3 bases, with 15 bases spanning the gap. The CDR3 loop spans 16 amino acids. Germline assignment: CDR1 MNHEY and CDR2 SMNVEV (reference sequence). CDR3 residues: CASSLSHPSLRYEQYF. CDR3 bases: TGTGCCAGCAGTTTATCCCACCCGAGCCTCCGCTACGAGCAGTACTTC.

This clone was observed a few times. The DNA of the CDR3 is TGCAGTGCTAGTGCTCAGTACGAGCAGTACTTC. Its translation: CSASAQYEQYF. The V call is TRBV20-1, the J call TRBJ2-7; the D is unclear. Germline-derived CDR1 and CDR2 are DFQATT and SNEGSKA (reference sequence). The CDR3 sequence is 11 residues long. V lost 3 bases and J lost 4, with 7 bases in between.

The J gene is TRBJ2-7, the V gene TRBV18; TRBD2 might be the D (5 bases). Germline V gives CDR1 KGHSH, CDR2 LQKENI. This CDR3 is 14 amino acids long. V was clipped by 4 bases and J by 2 bases, with 12 bases between them. CDR3 sequence (DNA): TGTGCCAGCTCACGGGCGTCCGGGACCTACGAGCAGTACTTC. Amino acid sequence: CASSRASGTYEQYF. The whole variable domain, filled in from reference TRBV18 and TRBJ2-7, reads NAGVMQNPRHLVRRRGQEARLRCSPMKGHSHVYWYRQLPEEGLKFMVYLQKENIIDESGMPKERFSAEFPKEGPSILRIQQVVRGDSAAYFCASSRASGTYEQYFGPGTRLTVT.

The chain couples TRBV5-1 to TRBJ2-1; D is ambiguous. V was pared by 2 bases and J by 3 bases, with 12 bases between. Germline assignment: CDR1 SGHRS and CDR2 YFSETQ. The CDR3 spans 15 residues. The CDR3 region is CASSFDGPFYNEQFF. In nucleotides, the CDR3 is TGCGCCAGCAGCTTCGATGGCCCTTTCTACAATGAGCAGTTCTTC. Filled out from reference TRBV5-1 and TRBJ2-1, the complete variable domain reads KAGVTQTPRYLIKTRGQQVTLSCSPISGHRSVSWYQQTPGQGLQFLFEYFSETQRNKGNFPGRFSGRQFSNSRSEMNVSTLELGDSALYLCASSFDGPFYNEQFFGPGTRLTVL.

The V gene is TRBV6-5, the J gene TRBJ2-7; D not resolved. Germline CDR1 and CDR2: MNHEY and SVGAGI. This CDR3 spans 15 amino acids. V was cut by 8 bases and J by 2 bases, with 19 bases left in between. CDR3 nucleotides: TGTGCCAGCGCGATACTTAGCAAGCCTACCTACGAGCAGTACTTC. It specifies CASAILSKPTYEQYF.

This chain uses TRBV2 with TRBJ2-1; tentative D call: TRBD2 (6 bases). Germline CDR1 SNHLY, CDR2 FYNNEI. CDR3 length equals 15 residues. Trimming stripped 3 bases from V and 5 bases from J, with 14 bases between. CDR3 loop: CASSERDLFNNEQFF. In DNA, the CDR3 is TGTGCCAGCAGTGAGCGGGACCTATTTAACAATGAGCAGTTCTTC.

The chain is built from TRBV3-1 (or the pseudogene TRBV3-2) and TRBJ2-7; TRBD2 matches at 7 bases. The CDR3 spans 14 residues. With V trimmed by 1 base and J by 6 bases, 6 bases remained unmatched. Germline V lookup: CDR1 LGHDT, CDR2 YNNKEL (reference sequence). The CDR3 here is CASSQGRGGFEQYF. The CDR3 DNA follows: TGTGCCAGCAGCCAAGGAAGGGGAGGGTTCGAGCAGTACTTC.

V usage is TRBV27 and J usage is TRBJ2-3; 15 bases align to TRBD2. Per the germline V gene, CDR1 is MNHEY and CDR2 is SMNVEV (reference sequence). The V segment lost 5 bases and the J segment 0 bases; nucleotides outside the gene matches: 0. The CDR3 has 16 amino acids. The DNA of the CDR3 is TGTGCCAGCAGTGGACTAGCGGGAGGGAGCACAGATACGCAGTATTTT. Its protein is CASSGLAGGSTDTQYF.

This chain joins TRBV6-5 and TRBJ2-7, with 7 bases aligning to TRBD1. The J segment lost 5 bases and the V segment lost 5 bases, leaving 12 bases of the junction unmatched. Germline loops: CDR1 MNHEY, CDR2 SVGAGI. The CDR3 consists of 15 residues. CDR3 in DNA: TGTGCCAGCAGTAGTTTGAAGACAGGGTGGAACGAGCAGTACTTC. Its translation is CASSSLKTGWNEQYF.

The chain employs TRBV5-5 and TRBJ1-1; D remains unclear. V was shortened by 3 bases and J by 7 bases, with 16 bases between the two germline ends. The CDR3 sequence is 14 residues long. CDR1 and CDR2 (germline): SGHKS, YYEKEE (reference sequence). CDR3 loop: CASSSGHRRIEAFF. The DNA for the CDR3 is TGTGCCAGCAGCTCTGGCCACCGGAGAATTGAAGCTTTCTTT.

The chain employs TRBV4-1 and TRBJ2-7; D is unresolved. CDR3 length: 15 amino acids. Per germline, CDR1 MGHRA and CDR2 YSYEKL. The V gene lost 0 bases and the J gene lost 3 bases, with 12 bases spanning the gap. This CDR3 reads CASSQDNELNYEQYF. The CDR3 DNA follows: TGCGCCAGCAGCCAAGATAACGAACTCAACTACGAGCAGTACTTC.

This sequence joins TRBV29-1 and TRBJ2-7; 7 bases agree with TRBD1. The V gene end was trimmed by 6 bases and the J gene end by 0 bases; junction bases not matched to a gene: 8. Germline V gene lookup returns CDR1 SQVTM and CDR2 ANQGSEA. The length of the CDR3 is 14 residues. The CDR3 coding sequence is TGCAGCGTCGCCGGGACAGCAAACTCCTACGAGCAGTACTTC. Translation gives CSVAGTANSYEQYF.

The J gene is TRBJ2-1, the V gene TRBV19; the match to TRBD2 covers 13 bases. The CDR3 length is 17 residues. Germline V gene sequence: CDR1 LNHDA, CDR2 SQIVND (reference sequence). J was trimmed by 3 bases and V by 5 bases; bases with no gene match: 7. In DNA form, the CDR3 reads TGTGCCAGTAGTGAGCTAGGACTAGCGGGGGACTACAATGAGCAGTTCTTC. Translated: CASSELGLAGDYNEQFF.

This sequence joins TRBV10-2 and TRBJ1-5; D is unresolved. Germline CDR1 is WSHSY and CDR2 is SAAADI. The V end lost 3 bases, the J end lost 6 bases, and 9 bases lay between the germline ends. CDR3 length: 13 amino acids. The CDR3 here is CASSELRSQPQHF. The CDR3 region has the DNA TGCGCCAGCAGTGAACTGAGAAGTCAGCCCCAGCATTTT.

V gene TRBV4-1 combines with J gene TRBJ1-5; 8 positions agree with TRBD1. V lost 3 bases and J lost 5; bases outside the gene matches: 6. The CDR3 is made up of 15 amino acids. Germline lookup yields CDR1 MGHRA and CDR2 YSYEKL. In nucleotides, the CDR3 is TGCGCCAGCAGCCATCCAGGGGGCCCAGATCAGCCCCAGCATTTT. Translation: CASSHPGGPDQPQHF.

This clone showed up just a few times. The rearrangement uses TRBV2 and TRBJ2-5; 12 nucleotides align to TRBD2. The germline V gene has CDR1 SNHLY and CDR2 FYNNEI. The CDR3 is 16 amino acids. Trimming cost V 5 bases and J 5 bases; bases outside gene matches: 9. In nucleotides, the CDR3 is TGTGCCAGCAGTTCTCTGACTAGCGGGAGTATGGAGACCCAGTACTTC. It is translated as CASSSLTSGSMETQYF.

The genes are TRBV9 and TRBJ2-1, with TRBD2 matching 14 bases. Trimming removed 0 bases from V and 7 bases from J; junction bases left unmatched: 3. This CDR3 comprises 16 residues. Germline V lookup: CDR1 SGDLS, CDR2 YYNGEE. CDR3 protein: CASSVVGLAGVNEQFF. Written as DNA, the CDR3 is TGTGCCAGCAGCGTAGTGGGACTAGCGGGAGTGAATGAGCAGTTCTTC.

The rearrangement uses TRBV18 and TRBJ2-5, with 10 nucleotides matching TRBD2. CDR3 length: 14 residues. Germline CDR1 reads KGHSH; CDR2 reads LQKENI. V gave up 4 bases and J gave up 5 bases; unmatched junction bases: 4. In DNA, the CDR3 is TGTGCCAGCTCACAACTAGCGGGAAGTGAGACCCAGTACTTC. Residues: CASSQLAGSETQYF.

The rearrangement uses TRBV4-3 and TRBJ2-7, with D possibly TRBD2 on 5 matching bases. V was clipped by 0 bases and J by 5 bases, with 8 bases between them. The germline V gene encodes CDR1 LGHNA and CDR2 YSLEER. This CDR3 comprises 13 residues. The CDR3 protein is CASSQEEAHEQYF. Written as DNA, the CDR3 is TGCGCCAGCAGCCAAGAGGAGGCCCACGAGCAGTACTTC.

This clone occurred a few times. Relative to the germline gene, one junction end is altered; a read error may explain this. The chain uses TRBV6-1 and TRBJ1-1; D is perhaps TRBD1 (5 bases). Germline-derived CDR1 and CDR2 are MNHNS and SASEGT. CDR3 length: 13 residues. The CDR3 nucleotides read TGTGCCAGCGGTGACACAGGGAACACTGAAGCTTTCTTT. Residues: CASGDTGNTEAFF.

This clone was seen more than once but under ten times. The rearrangement joins TRBV18 to TRBJ1-5; 9 nucleotides match TRBD1. The CDR3 runs 14 residues. Losses at the gene ends were 2 bases for V and 7 bases for J; bases not matched to a gene: 3. CDR1 KGHSH and CDR2 LQKENI come from the germline V gene. In DNA, the CDR3 is TGTGCCAGCTCACCATCGGGACAGGGACAGCCCCAGCATTTT. Its protein product is CASSPSGQGQPQHF.